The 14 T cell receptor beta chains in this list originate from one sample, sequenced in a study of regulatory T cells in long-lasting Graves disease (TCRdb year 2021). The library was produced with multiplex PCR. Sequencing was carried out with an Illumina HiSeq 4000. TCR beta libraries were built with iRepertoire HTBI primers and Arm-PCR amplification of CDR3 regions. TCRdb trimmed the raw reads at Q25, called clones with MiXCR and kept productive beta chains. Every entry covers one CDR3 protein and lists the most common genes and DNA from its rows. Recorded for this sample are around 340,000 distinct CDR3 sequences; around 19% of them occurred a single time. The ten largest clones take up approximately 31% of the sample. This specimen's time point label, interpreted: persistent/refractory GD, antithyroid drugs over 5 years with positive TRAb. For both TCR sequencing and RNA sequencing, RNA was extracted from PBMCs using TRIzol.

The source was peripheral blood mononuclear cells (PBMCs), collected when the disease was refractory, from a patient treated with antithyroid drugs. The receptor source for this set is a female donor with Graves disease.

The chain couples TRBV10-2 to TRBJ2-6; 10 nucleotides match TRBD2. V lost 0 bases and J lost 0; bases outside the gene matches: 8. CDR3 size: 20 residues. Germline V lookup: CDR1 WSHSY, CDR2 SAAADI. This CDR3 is CASSESMGTSAISGANVLTF. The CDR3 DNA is TGCGCCAGCAGTGAGTCGATGGGGACTAGCGCGATCTCTGGGGCCAACGTCCTGACTTTC.

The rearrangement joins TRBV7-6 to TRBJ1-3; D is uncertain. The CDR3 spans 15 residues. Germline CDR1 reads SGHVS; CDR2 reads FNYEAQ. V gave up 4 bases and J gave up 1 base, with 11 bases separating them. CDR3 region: CASSSGRLSGNTIYF. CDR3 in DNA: TGTGCCAGCAGCTCAGGACGGTTGTCTGGAAACACCATATATTTT.

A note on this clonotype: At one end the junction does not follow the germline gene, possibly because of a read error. The CDR3 sequence: CAGSLPPGANVLTF. The CDR3 DNA is TGTGCCGGCAGTCTCCCCCCTGGGGCCAACGTCCTGACTTTC. This rearrangement joins TRBV6-1 to TRBJ2-6; D uncertain. The CDR3 loop spans 14 amino acids. Germline values: CDR1 MNHNS, CDR2 SASEGT.

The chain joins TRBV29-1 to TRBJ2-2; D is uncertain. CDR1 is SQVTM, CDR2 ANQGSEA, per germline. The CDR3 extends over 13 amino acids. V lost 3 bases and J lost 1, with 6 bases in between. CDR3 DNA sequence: TGCAGCGTTGATCGGTTGAACACCGGGGAGCTGTTTTTT. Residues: CSVDRLNTGELFF.

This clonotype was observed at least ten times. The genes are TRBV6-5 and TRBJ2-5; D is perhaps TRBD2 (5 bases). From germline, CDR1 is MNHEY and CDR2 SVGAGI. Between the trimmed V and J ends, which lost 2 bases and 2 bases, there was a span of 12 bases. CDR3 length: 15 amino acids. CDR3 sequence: CASSYLAVAQETQYF. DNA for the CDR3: TGTGCCAGCAGTTACCTGGCGGTAGCGCAAGAGACCCAGTACTTC.

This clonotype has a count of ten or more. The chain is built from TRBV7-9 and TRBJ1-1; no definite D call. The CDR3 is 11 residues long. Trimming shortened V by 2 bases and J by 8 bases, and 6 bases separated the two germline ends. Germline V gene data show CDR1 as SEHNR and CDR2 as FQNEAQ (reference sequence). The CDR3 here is CASSLSVEAFF. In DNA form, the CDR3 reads TGTGCCAGCAGCTTATCCGTAGAAGCTTTCTTT.

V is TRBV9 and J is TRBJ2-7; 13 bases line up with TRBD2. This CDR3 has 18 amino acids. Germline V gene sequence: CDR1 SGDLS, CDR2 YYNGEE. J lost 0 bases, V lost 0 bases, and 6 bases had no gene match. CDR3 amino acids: CASSVGPRTSGSSYEQYF. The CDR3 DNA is TGTGCCAGCAGCGTAGGACCACGGACTAGCGGGAGCTCCTACGAGCAGTACTTC. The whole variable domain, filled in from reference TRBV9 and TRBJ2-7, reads DSGVTQTPKHLITATGQRVTLRCSPRSGDLSVYWYQQSLDQGLQFLIQYYNGEERAKGNILERFSAQQFPDLHSELNLSSLELGDSALYFCASSVGPRTSGSSYEQYFGPGTRLTVT.

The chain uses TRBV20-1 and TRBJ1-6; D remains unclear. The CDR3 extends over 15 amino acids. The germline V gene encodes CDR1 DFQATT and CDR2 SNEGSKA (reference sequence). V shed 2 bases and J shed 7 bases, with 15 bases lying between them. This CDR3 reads CSARTPGSLNSPLHF. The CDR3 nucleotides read TGCAGTGCTAGAACCCCGGGGTCCCTCAATTCACCCCTCCACTTT.

The DNA for the CDR3 is TGTGCCAGCAGTGAAGCAGAAGTTTCGGACAGGGGGGTAGTGAACACTGAAGCTTTCTTT. Amino acids: CASSEAEVSDRGVVNTEAFF. This chain connects TRBV6-1 to TRBJ1-1; 10 bases are shared with TRBD1. This CDR3 is 20 amino acids long. Germline lookup yields CDR1 MNHNS and CDR2 SASEGT. Trimming took 0 bases from V and 0 from J; bases not matched to a gene: 13.

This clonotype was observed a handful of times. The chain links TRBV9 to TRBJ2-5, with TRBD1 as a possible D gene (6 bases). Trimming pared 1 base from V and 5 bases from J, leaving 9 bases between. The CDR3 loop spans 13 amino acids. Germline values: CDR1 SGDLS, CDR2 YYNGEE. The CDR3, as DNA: TGTGCCAGCAGCGTAAACAGGGAGGAGACCCAGTACTTC. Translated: CASSVNREETQYF. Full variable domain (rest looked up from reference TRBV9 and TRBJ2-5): DSGVTQTPKHLITATGQRVTLRCSPRSGDLSVYWYQQSLDQGLQFLIQYYNGEERAKGNILERFSAQQFPDLHSELNLSSLELGDSALYFCASSVNREETQYFGPGTRLLVL.

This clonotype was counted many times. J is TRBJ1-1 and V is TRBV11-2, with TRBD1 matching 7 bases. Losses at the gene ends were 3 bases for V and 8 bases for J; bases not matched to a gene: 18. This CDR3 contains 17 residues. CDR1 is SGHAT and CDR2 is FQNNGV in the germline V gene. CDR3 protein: CASSLYLPFGTDEEAFF. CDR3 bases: TGTGCCAGCAGCTTGTACCTGCCTTTCGGGACAGATGAGGAAGCTTTCTTT. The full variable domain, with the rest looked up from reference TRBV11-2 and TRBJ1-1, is EAGVAQSPRYKIIEKRQSVAFWCNPISGHATLYWYQQILGQGPKLLIQFQNNGVVDDSQLPKDRFSAERLKGVDSTLKIQPAKLEDSAVYLCASSLYLPFGTDEEAFFGQGTRLTVV.

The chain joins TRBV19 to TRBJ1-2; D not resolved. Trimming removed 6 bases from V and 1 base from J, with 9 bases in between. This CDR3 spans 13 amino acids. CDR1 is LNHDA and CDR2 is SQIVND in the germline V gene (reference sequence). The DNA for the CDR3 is TGTGCCAGTAGGGGGTCGGTTAACTATGGCTACACCTTC. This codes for CASRGSVNYGYTF.

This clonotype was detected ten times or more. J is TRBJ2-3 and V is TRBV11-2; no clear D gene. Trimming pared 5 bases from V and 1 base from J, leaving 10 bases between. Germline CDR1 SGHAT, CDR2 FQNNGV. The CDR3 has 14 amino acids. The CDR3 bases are TGTGCCAGCAGCCTTGGTCTAGGCACAGATACGCAGTATTTT. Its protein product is CASSLGLGTDTQYF.

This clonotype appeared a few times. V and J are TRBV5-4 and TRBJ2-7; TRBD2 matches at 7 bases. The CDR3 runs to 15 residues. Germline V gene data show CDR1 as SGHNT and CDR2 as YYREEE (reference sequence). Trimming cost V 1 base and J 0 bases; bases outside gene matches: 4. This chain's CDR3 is CASSLIGRDSYEQYF. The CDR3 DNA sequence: TGTGCCAGCAGCTTGATAGGGAGGGACTCCTACGAGCAGTACTTC.